What follows describes a single T cell receptor (beta chain). Trimming left V 0 bases short and J 1 base short, with 9 bases between. The CDR3 has 15 amino acids. Germline CDR1 is MNHNY and CDR2 is SVGAGI (reference sequence). The data were produced by immunoSEQ multiplex PCR, yet TCRdb's version contains in-frame clones alone and is incomplete. The table records roughly 62,000 clones, around 85% of them present only once. This record comes from a study of blood T cell repertoires in COVID-19. Across the whole study: COVID-19 samples, acute and convalescent, were from the United States, Italy and Spain.

Input material: peripheral blood. The rearrangement links TRBV6-6 to TRBJ1-1; D not resolved. The source is a woman older than 75 with active or convalescent COVID-19. The CDR3 here is CASSYSDIWNTEAFF. CDR3 DNA sequence: TGTGCCAGCAGTTACTCCGACATCTGGAACACTGAAGCTTTCTTT.